Described below is a single T cell receptor (beta chain) sequence and its context. Its antigen remains unidentified. These data belong to a study of T cells in localized non-small cell lung cancer. Using immunoSEQ multiplex PCR, the repertoire was profiled, and TCRdb retains in-frame clones only, with some absent. The sample yields about 78,000 clones, 84% seen once. Study-wide findings and caveats: In adjacent lung, a median roughly 62 of the top 100 tumor clones were found.

Material: peripheral blood, obtained before any cancer treatment. This sequence originates from a man aged 40 to 70 with stage I lung adenocarcinoma.

The CDR3 DNA sequence: TGTGCCAGCAAGACACAGGCCAACACCGGGGAGCTGTTTTTT. Its protein is CASKTQANTGELFF. This rearrangement joins TRBV7-3 to TRBJ2-2, with a possible D match to TRBD1 (5 bases). Germline-derived CDR1 and CDR2 are SGHTA and FQGTGA. Trimming stripped 7 bases from V and 2 bases from J, with 11 bases between. The CDR3 totals 14 residues.